The clone carrying this T cell receptor beta chain was recorded many times. The antigen is undetermined. The data belong to a study of T cells in Graves' hyperthyroidism and ophthalmopathy. Overall study findings and caveats: Model predictions of ophthalmopathy came a median around 6.5 months before onset.

Amplified TCR beta CDR3 regions came from RNA transcripts. Primed by the HTBI set, a first-round RT-PCR was run on the TCR CDR3. TCRdb independently ran MiXCR on the multiplex PCR reads; one entry per CDR3 protein. The table shows approximately 370,000 distinct CDR3 sequences, with about a sixth occurring only once. The CDR3 has 14 residues. Germline V gene lookup returns CDR1 MDHEN and CDR2 SYDVKM. Trimming removed 1 base from V and 6 bases from J, with 12 bases in between. The chain employs TRBV28 and TRBJ1-2, with a possible D match to TRBD1 (6 bases). Sequenced sample: blood. The sequence was obtained from a young woman with Graves' hyperthyroidism that later progressed to Graves' ophthalmopathy. This CDR3 reads CASSLFGGQNGYTF. CDR3 nucleotide sequence: TGTGCCAGCAGTTTATTCGGGGGGCAAAATGGCTACACCTTC.